Below, 4 T cell receptor beta chains from the same sample are listed, as sequenced in a study of Ad26.COV2.S vaccination and SARS-CoV-2 variants. Specified treatment: roughly 18 received Ad26.COV2.S at low or high dose, single or two shots; about five received placebo; per-sample allocation not given. Vaccine and placebo recipients were sampled on day 63 after the first injection. The repertoire was sequenced with immunoSEQ multiplex PCR; TCRdb's copy has only in-frame clones and lacks some. In the table there are under 600,000 clones, 70% to 90% of which are singletons. Sequencing used peripheral blood, obtained in a trial of Ad26.COV2.S vaccine versus placebo. The receptors derive from a person aged 18-65 years who received the Ad26.COV2.S COVID-19 vaccine or a placebo.

The chain recombines TRBV7-9 with TRBJ1-6, with D perhaps matching TRBD1 (5 bases). V lost 6 bases and J lost 9, with 15 bases in between. The germline CDR1 and CDR2 sequences are SEHNR and FQNEAQ (reference sequence). CDR3 size: 14 residues. CDR3 amino acids: CASSSDGDFSPLHF. CDR3 DNA: TGTGCCAGCAGTTCTGACGGGGACTTTTCACCCCTCCACTTT.

The J gene is TRBJ1-6, the V gene TRBV3-1 (or the pseudogene TRBV3-2); no clear D gene. V lost 4 bases to trimming and J lost 12 bases, with 13 bases between them. CDR3 size: 13 residues. The germline CDR1 and CDR2 sequences are LGHDT and YNNKEL (reference sequence). The CDR3, as DNA: TGTGCCAGCAGCCCCAGTCCCGGCGGACCCCTCCACTTT. This sequence encodes CASSPSPGGPLHF.

CDR3 in DNA: TGTGCCAGCGTTAATGTACACACTGAAGCTTTCTTT. Protein sequence: CASVNVHTEAFF. The rearrangement joins TRBV28 to TRBJ1-1; D gene unclear. Trimming took off 8 bases at V and 3 bases at J, with 10 bases between the two ends. The CDR3 consists of 12 residues. Germline values: CDR1 MDHEN, CDR2 SYDVKM. Full variable domain (missing parts from reference TRBV28 and TRBJ1-1): DVKVTQSSRYLVKRTGEKVFLECVQDMDHENMFWYRQDPGLGLRLIYFSYDVKMKEKGDIPEGYSVSREKKERFSLILESASTNQTSMYLCASVNVHTEAFFGQGTRLTVV.

The chain combines TRBV14 with TRBJ1-5; possibly TRBD1 for D (5 bases). V was clipped by 0 bases and J by 0 bases, with 12 bases between them. The V gene's germline CDR1 is SGHDN and CDR2 FVKESK. The CDR3 extends over 17 amino acids. CDR3 sequence (DNA): TGTGCCAGCAGCCAAGATGAGGCGACAGATAGCAATCAGCCCCAGCATTTT. Translated: CASSQDEATDSNQPQHF.